This paragraph reports one T cell receptor (beta chain). The sample originates from a study of OX40 agonist ivuxolimab in advanced cancers. Sequenced by immunoSEQ multiplex PCR; TCRdb stores in-frame clones only, minus some. The sample has around 51,000 clones; roughly four fifths are singletons. From germline, CDR1 is SGHTA and CDR2 FQGTGA. V was pared by 6 bases and J by 0 bases, with 6 bases of the junction left unmatched. This CDR3 has 15 amino acids. Here the sequenced sample was CD4+ or CD8+ T cells sorted from blood, taken in a trial of the OX40 agonist ivuxolimab. The source is an adult with an advanced solid tumor such as melanoma, head and neck, liver or kidney cancer. The chain joins TRBV7-3 to TRBJ2-3; 7 nucleotides align to TRBD1. This CDR3 is CASSPLGQSTDTQYF. The CDR3 region has the DNA TGTGCCAGCAGTCCCCTGGGACAGAGCACAGATACGCAGTATTTT.